Presented here are 18 T cell receptor beta chains from one specimen sequenced in a study of blood T cell repertoires in COVID-19. The assay was immunoSEQ multiplex PCR, and TCRdb's table has in-frame clones only and misses some. The table lists about 120,000 clones, about 89% of them singletons. The sample was peripheral blood. These receptors came from an older woman with COVID-19, enrolled during active disease.

The chain uses TRBV15 and TRBJ1-5; D is uncertain. Trimming took off 6 bases at V and 2 bases at J, with 8 bases between the two ends. The CDR3 totals 13 residues. Germline assignment: CDR1 LNHNV and CDR2 YYDKDF (reference sequence). The CDR3 DNA is TGTGCCACCAGTCACGGAGGCAATCAGCCCCAGCATTTT. Translated: CATSHGGNQPQHF.

The gene calls are TRBV11-3 and TRBJ2-7; possibly TRBD2 for D (6 bases). This CDR3 spans 13 amino acids. With 5 bases removed from V and 7 bases from J, the gap between germline ends came to 15 bases. Per the germline V gene, CDR1 is SGHNT and CDR2 is YENEEA. Here the CDR3 reads CASSLGGGGEQYF. The CDR3 DNA reads TGTGCCAGCAGCCTGGGGGGAGGAGGGGAGCAGTACTTC. The full variable domain, its missing parts supplied by reference TRBV11-3 and TRBJ2-7, is EAGVVQSPRYKIIEKKQPVAFWCNPISGHNTLYWYLQNLGQGPELLIRYENEEAVDDSQLPKDRFSAERLKGVDSTLKIQPAELGDSAVYLCASSLGGGGEQYFGPGTRLTVT.

The chain uses TRBV5-5 and TRBJ1-4; no definite D call. Trimming removed 4 bases from V and 8 bases from J, with 12 bases in between. The CDR3 is made up of 13 amino acids. CDR1 is SGHKS and CDR2 is YYEKEE in the germline V gene (reference sequence). This CDR3 reads CASSPRTGEKLFF. The CDR3 nucleotides are TGTGCCAGCAGCCCCCGGACGGGGGAAAAACTGTTTTTT.

The chain carries TRBV11-3 and TRBJ2-7; 7 bases line up with TRBD2. V lost 1 base and J lost 3; bases outside the gene matches: 15. Germline V gene data show CDR1 as SGHNT and CDR2 as YENEEA. The CDR3 consists of 18 residues. In DNA form, the CDR3 reads TGTGCCAGCAGCTTAGCCCGGGAGGTCATAGGGGCTTGCTACGAGCAGTACTTC. It yields the protein CASSLAREVIGACYEQYF.

The chain is built from TRBV11-2 and TRBJ2-3; TRBD2 might be the D (6 bases). This CDR3 spans 15 amino acids. V was pared by 5 bases and J by 4 bases, with 16 bases between. CDR1 and CDR2 (germline): SGHAT, FQNNGV. CDR3 region: CASSTGGAAADTQYF. In DNA form, the CDR3 reads TGTGCCAGCAGCACCGGGGGTGCAGCGGCAGATACGCAGTATTTT.

The J gene is TRBJ1-4, the V gene TRBV7-7; D is perhaps TRBD1 (5 bases). Trimming cost V 5 bases and J 4 bases, with 8 bases left between them. This CDR3 is 13 amino acids long. CDR1 and CDR2 from the germline V gene are SSHAT and FNYEAQ (reference sequence). The CDR3 DNA follows: TGTGCCAGCAGCCCGGGGGATAATGAAAAACTGTTTTTT. As protein: CASSPGDNEKLFF.

V and J are TRBV7-9 and TRBJ1-1; unclear D gene. In germline, CDR1 is SEHNR, CDR2 FQNEAQ (reference sequence). Trimming stripped 2 bases from V and 3 bases from J, with 7 bases between. The CDR3 covers 13 residues. The CDR3 here is CASSLNQDTEAFF. The CDR3 DNA is TGTGCCAGCAGCTTAAATCAGGACACTGAAGCTTTCTTT.

This chain links TRBV2 with TRBJ2-5, with D maybe TRBD1 (6 bases). Trimming took 10 bases from V and 5 from J, leaving 23 bases between them. The CDR3 contains 15 residues. The germline V gene has CDR1 SNHLY and CDR2 FYNNEI. DNA for the CDR3: TGTGCCACCAAAGGACAGAAGTTACCGGGGGAGACCCAGTACTTC. This gives the protein CATKGQKLPGETQYF. Full variable domain (rest looked up from reference TRBV2 and TRBJ2-5): EPEVTQTPSHQVTQMGQEVILRCVPISNHLYFYWYRQILGQKVEFLVSFYNNEISEKSEIFDDQFSVERPDGSNFTLKIRSTKLEDSAMYFCATKGQKLPGETQYFGPGTRLLVL.

The gene calls are TRBV28 and TRBJ2-3; TRBD2 aligns across 8 bases. Trimming cost V 4 bases and J 2 bases; bases outside gene matches: 8. The germline V gene has CDR1 MDHEN and CDR2 SYDVKM. This CDR3 contains 16 residues. The CDR3 loop reads CASSSPSGGVTDTQYF. In DNA, the CDR3 is TGTGCCAGCAGTTCCCCAAGCGGGGGAGTCACAGATACGCAGTATTTT.

This clone was seen only once. The V call is TRBV7-9, the J call TRBJ2-7, with 8 bases identical to TRBD1. Unmatched junction bases numbered 4, after V lost 2 bases and J lost 1 base. The CDR3 length is 15 residues. Germline lookup yields CDR1 SEHNR and CDR2 FQNEAQ (reference sequence). The CDR3 loop reads CASSLLGQGSYEQYF. CDR3 DNA sequence: TGTGCCAGCAGCTTATTAGGACAGGGATCCTACGAGCAGTACTTC. Looking up the rest from reference TRBV7-9 and TRBJ2-7 gives the full variable domain: DTGVSQNPRHKITKRGQNVTFRCDPISEHNRLYWYRQTLGQGPEFLTYFQNEAQLEKSRLLSDRFSAERPKGSFSTLEIQRTEQGDSAMYLCASSLLGQGSYEQYFGPGTRLTVT.

Here the CDR3 DNA reads TGTGCCAGCTCACCCCCGGGAGGGATTGCAGATACGCAGTATTTT. It codes for CASSPPGGIADTQYF. The rearrangement joins TRBV18 to TRBJ2-3; TRBD2 matches 8 bases. Per the germline V gene, CDR1 is KGHSH and CDR2 is LQKENI. V trimming: 3 bases; J trimming: 4 bases; junction bases outside the gene matches: 6. The CDR3 length is 15 residues.

V is TRBV3-1 (or the pseudogene TRBV3-2) and J is TRBJ1-2; weak D call: TRBD1 (5 bases). The ends were cut back, 1 base at V and 4 bases at J, with 7 bases in the middle. CDR1 is LGHDT and CDR2 is YNNKEL in the germline V gene (reference sequence). The CDR3 runs to 13 residues. The CDR3, as DNA: TGTGCCAGCAGCCAAGGGGGGGTCTATGGCTACACCTTC. It translates to CASSQGGVYGYTF.

As concerns this clone: Germline and junction disagree at one end, which may indicate a read error. The chain uses TRBV7-7 and TRBJ2-2; the match to TRBD2 covers 11 bases. CDR1 is SSHAT and CDR2 is FNYEAQ in the germline V gene (reference sequence). This CDR3 region has 17 residues. CDR3 in DNA: TGTGCTAGCAGCTTACGGCTAGCGGGGGGGAACACCGGGGAGCTGTTTTTT. It yields the protein CASSLRLAGGNTGELFF.

This chain joins TRBV6-5 and TRBJ1-6; D perhaps matches TRBD1 (5 bases). From germline, CDR1 is MNHEY and CDR2 SVGAGI. The CDR3 contains 14 residues. Trimming took off 7 bases at V and 7 bases at J, with 14 bases between the two ends. The CDR3 nucleotides are TGTGCCAGCATTCGGGACTTGGCCAATTCACCCCTCCACTTT. It translates to CASIRDLANSPLHF.

The J gene is TRBJ1-2, the V gene TRBV6-5; 8 bases match TRBD1. Germline CDR1 reads MNHEY; CDR2 reads SVGAGI. CDR3 size: 14 residues. Trimming at V came to 0 bases and at J to 3 bases, leaving 0 bases not matched to a gene. The CDR3 spells CASSYSQGDYGYTF. DNA for the CDR3: TGTGCCAGCAGTTACTCACAGGGGGACTATGGCTACACCTTC.

The V and J genes are TRBV2 and TRBJ1-6; 8 nucleotides agree with TRBD1. V gave up 3 bases and J gave up 7 bases; unmatched junction bases: 5. Germline V lookup: CDR1 SNHLY, CDR2 FYNNEI. The CDR3 loop spans 15 amino acids. CDR3 nucleotides: TGTGCCAGCAGTGATTACAGGGGGTTAAATTCACCCCTCCACTTT. Amino acids: CASSDYRGLNSPLHF.

V gene TRBV27 combines with J gene TRBJ1-4; perhaps TRBD1 as D (6 bases). Deletions cut 6 bases from V and 7 bases from J, with 21 bases between. Germline CDR1 MNHEY, CDR2 SMNVEV (reference sequence). This CDR3 is 16 amino acids long. The CDR3 is CASSLVRSGVREKLFF. CDR3 bases: TGTGCCAGCAGCCTGGTGCGATCAGGGGTTCGTGAAAAACTGTTTTTT.

The chain links TRBV4-1 to TRBJ1-5; D remains unclear. V was trimmed by 0 bases and J by 0 bases, leaving 12 bases between them. The CDR3 loop spans 17 amino acids. The germline V gene has CDR1 MGHRA and CDR2 YSYEKL. The CDR3, as DNA: TGCGCCAGCAGCCAAGATCTTTGGACTATTAGCAATCAGCCCCAGCATTTT. Translating it yields CASSQDLWTISNQPQHF.